A selection of T cell receptor beta chains follows, all from one sample in a study of T cell repertoires in cytomegalovirus infection. For these TCRs, the target antigens are not known. TCRdb ran MiXCR on the reads and lists one entry per CDR3 protein. This sample has under 850,000 distinct CDR3 sequences, with 30% to 35% found just once. This sample comprised cultured PBMCs, obtained from culture after CMV antigen stimulation. The receptors stem from a human donor in good health (CMV status not recorded). Some clones in this sample may be carry-over from other donors' samples. Both conserved end residues are part of each CDR3. The order of the fields is D gene, J gene, V gene, clone size, CDR3 DNA, CDR3 protein. The D gene is left open where the match is weak. Size values are once, few and many counts, or a class for expanded clones, and some rows have none.

D gene: .
J gene: TRBJ2-1
V gene: TRBV5-1
clone size: few
CDR3 DNA: TGCGCCAGCAGCTTGGGGGGCCAAACGGTATACAATGAGCAGTTCTTC
CDR3 protein: CASSLGGQTVYNEQFF

D gene: TRBD1
J gene: TRBJ2-7
V gene: TRBV7-8
clone size: .
CDR3 DNA: TGTGCCAGCAGCCCACGCAGGGGGAACTACGAGCAGTACTTC
CDR3 protein: CASSPRRGNYEQYF

D gene: TRBD1
J gene: TRBJ2-5
V gene: TRBV7-2
clone size: many
CDR3 DNA: TGTGCCAGCAGCTTATACGGGACAGAGGGACAAGAGACCCAGTACTTC
CDR3 protein: CASSLYGTEGQETQYF

D gene: TRBD1
J gene: TRBJ2-3
V gene: TRBV7-2
clone size: .
CDR3 DNA: TGTGCCAGCAGGATCCAGGGGGTGGGGGGCACAGATACGCAGTATTTT
CDR3 protein: CASRIQGVGGTDTQYF

D gene: TRBD1
J gene: TRBJ2-7
V gene: TRBV7-6
clone size: many
CDR3 DNA: TGTGCCAGCAGCTTGACAGGGGCCGAGCAGTACTTC
CDR3 protein: CASSLTGAEQYF

D gene: .
J gene: TRBJ1-1
V gene: TRBV20-1
clone size: .
CDR3 DNA: TGCAGTGCTTCCCCAGAGGGGTTCGTGAACACTGAAGCTTTCTTT
CDR3 protein: CSASPEGFVNTEAFF

D gene: TRBD1
J gene: TRBJ2-5
V gene: TRBV20-1
clone size: .
CDR3 DNA: TGCAGTGCCCCGGACAGGAGTGCAGAGACCCAGTACTTC
CDR3 protein: CSAPDRSAETQYF

D gene: TRBD1
J gene: TRBJ2-7
V gene: TRBV7-2
clone size: .
CDR3 DNA: TGTGCCAGCAACCGGATACATGGACAGGGTTATAGCGCATACTTC
CDR3 protein: CASNRIHGQGYSAYF

D gene: .
J gene: TRBJ2-5
V gene: TRBV6-1
clone size: few
CDR3 DNA: TGTGCCAGCACAGCCAGGGTCGGGGAGACCCAGTACTTC
CDR3 protein: CASTARVGETQYF

D gene: .
J gene: TRBJ1-1
V gene: TRBV28
clone size: .
CDR3 DNA: TGTGCCAGCAGTTCACCGGGGGCGCGGGATCGAGCTTTCTTT
CDR3 protein: CASSSPGARDRAFF

D gene: .
J gene: TRBJ2-3
V gene: TRBV10-3
clone size: few
CDR3 DNA: TGTGCCATCAGTGAATGGCAGGGCACAGATACGCAGTATTTT
CDR3 protein: CAISEWQGTDTQYF

D gene: TRBD1
J gene: TRBJ2-7
V gene: TRBV7-6
clone size: many
CDR3 DNA: TGTGCCAGCAGCCGGGACAGGAGCTACGAGCAGTACTTC
CDR3 protein: CASSRDRSYEQYF

D gene: .
J gene: TRBJ2-5
V gene: TRBV12-3/TRBV12-4
clone size: many
CDR3 DNA: TGTGCCAGCAGTTTCTTCGGACAGACCCAGCGTATTCGGAAGCGAGAGACCCAGTACTTC
CDR3 protein: CASSFFGQTQRIRKRETQYF

D gene: TRBD1
J gene: TRBJ1-1
V gene: TRBV20-1
clone size: .
CDR3 DNA: TGCAGTGCCCCGCGGGCAGGGGGCACTGAAGCTTTCTTT
CDR3 protein: CSAPRAGGTEAFF

D gene: TRBD1
J gene: TRBJ1-1
V gene: TRBV7-9
clone size: .
CDR3 DNA: TGTGCCAGCAGCTTAGGAGGGACAGGGAGGGATGAAGCTTTCTTT
CDR3 protein: CASSLGGTGRDEAFF

D gene: TRBD2
J gene: TRBJ2-7
V gene: TRBV7-2
clone size: many
CDR3 DNA: TGTGCCAGCAGCCTTCGGGCTAGCGGAACCTACGAGCAGTACTTC
CDR3 protein: CASSLRASGTYEQYF

D gene: .
J gene: TRBJ1-1
V gene: TRBV7-9
clone size: few
CDR3 DNA: TGTGCCAGCAGCTACGCCGGGGCCCGGAACACTGAAGCTTTCTTT
CDR3 protein: CASSYAGARNTEAFF

D gene: .
J gene: TRBJ2-5
V gene: TRBV4-1
clone size: few
CDR3 DNA: TGCGCCAGCAGCCAAGTTCCCCAAGAGACCCAGTACTTC
CDR3 protein: CASSQVPQETQYF

D gene: TRBD2
J gene: TRBJ2-1
V gene: TRBV6-6
clone size: .
CDR3 DNA: TGTGCCAGCAGACCCCTTGGTAGCGGGGGAGCTGGAGCCTACAATGAGCAGTTCTTC
CDR3 protein: CASRPLGSGGAGAYNEQFF

D gene: .
J gene: TRBJ1-5
V gene: TRBV6-6
clone size: few
CDR3 DNA: TGTGCCAGCAGTTACGTTGCGGGACCCTCCAATCAGCCCCAGCATTTT
CDR3 protein: CASSYVAGPSNQPQHF

D gene: TRBD1
J gene: TRBJ2-1
V gene: TRBV10-3
clone size: many
CDR3 DNA: TGTGCCATCAGCTTGGGACAGGGAAGGGGCAATGAGCAGTTCTTC
CDR3 protein: CAISLGQGRGNEQFF

D gene: TRBD2
J gene: TRBJ2-1
V gene: TRBV19
clone size: .
CDR3 DNA: TGTGCCAGTAGTGGAGGGACTAGCGGGAGGGCTTCGGCGGAGCAGTTCTTC
CDR3 protein: CASSGGTSGRASAEQFF

D gene: TRBD2
J gene: TRBJ2-7
V gene: TRBV7-2
clone size: many
CDR3 DNA: TGTGCCAGCAGCTTCGGGCTAGCGGGAGTTAGCGAGCAGTACTTC
CDR3 protein: CASSFGLAGVSEQYF

D gene: .
J gene: TRBJ2-7
V gene: TRBV9
clone size: .
CDR3 DNA: TGTGCCAGCAGCGCGCCCCCTGCTTACGAGCAGTACTTC
CDR3 protein: CASSAPPAYEQYF

D gene: .
J gene: TRBJ2-7
V gene: TRBV11-2
clone size: .
CDR3 DNA: TGTGCCAGCAGCTTCGTCGGGAGCGAGCAGTACTTC
CDR3 protein: CASSFVGSEQYF

D gene: .
J gene: TRBJ2-1
V gene: TRBV7-8
clone size: many
CDR3 DNA: TGTGCCAGCTGGGGGGGCCCTCTTCATATTGATGAGCAGTTCTTC
CDR3 protein: CASWGGPLHIDEQFF

D gene: TRBD2
J gene: TRBJ2-1
V gene: TRBV4-2
clone size: few
CDR3 DNA: TGTGCCAGCAGCGGAGGACTAGCGGCCCTCGCCGACAATGAGCAGTTCTTC
CDR3 protein: CASSGGLAALADNEQFF

D gene: TRBD1
J gene: TRBJ2-4
V gene: TRBV12-3/TRBV12-4
clone size: .
CDR3 DNA: TGTGCCAGCAGCCCAGACGGACAGGGAAAGTACTTC
CDR3 protein: CASSPDGQGKYF

D gene: TRBD2
J gene: TRBJ2-3
V gene: TRBV7-2
clone size: many
CDR3 DNA: TGTGCCAGCAGTACAAGACCACTAGCGGGGGGGGGCACAGATACGCAGTATTTT
CDR3 protein: CASSTRPLAGGGTDTQYF

D gene: .
J gene: TRBJ2-2
V gene: TRBV12-3/TRBV12-4
clone size: .
CDR3 DNA: TGTGCCAGCCTCTACGGGGGCCAAAACACCGGGGAGCTGTTTTTT
CDR3 protein: CASLYGGQNTGELFF

D gene: TRBD1
J gene: TRBJ2-1
V gene: TRBV9
clone size: .
CDR3 DNA: TGTGCCAGCAGTGATACCGGGACAGGGCCCTACAATGAGCAGTTCTTC
CDR3 protein: CASSDTGTGPYNEQFF

D gene: .
J gene: TRBJ2-7
V gene: TRBV7-2
clone size: .
CDR3 DNA: TGTGCCAGCAGCTCAAACAGGGGGGGTGAGCAGTACTTC
CDR3 protein: CASSSNRGGEQYF

D gene: TRBD1
J gene: TRBJ2-3
V gene: TRBV7-9
clone size: few
CDR3 DNA: TGTGCCAGCAGCGACCGGGACAGGGTAGCAGATACGCAGTATTTT
CDR3 protein: CASSDRDRVADTQYF

D gene: TRBD1
J gene: TRBJ2-1
V gene: TRBV2
clone size: .
CDR3 DNA: TGTGCCAGCAGGGCGACCGGGACAGGCTCTAACAATGAGCAGTTCTTC
CDR3 protein: CASRATGTGSNNEQFF

D gene: TRBD1
J gene: TRBJ2-7
V gene: TRBV7-6
clone size: few
CDR3 DNA: TGTGCCAGCAGCCTAGTCCCAGGGGGAGCACCCTACGAGCAGTACTTC
CDR3 protein: CASSLVPGGAPYEQYF

D gene: TRBD2
J gene: TRBJ2-1
V gene: TRBV11-2
clone size: .
CDR3 DNA: TGTGCCAGCAGCTTAGATGGGGCGGGAGCCTCCTACAATGAGCAGTTCTTC
CDR3 protein: CASSLDGAGASYNEQFF

D gene: .
J gene: TRBJ1-5
V gene: TRBV11-2
clone size: many
CDR3 DNA: TGTGCCAGCAGCTTAGTCAGGCCGGGCAGGGAGACGAATAGCAATCAGCCCCAGCATTTT
CDR3 protein: CASSLVRPGRETNSNQPQHF

D gene: .
J gene: TRBJ1-5
V gene: TRBV12-3/TRBV12-4
clone size: .
CDR3 DNA: TGTGCCAGCAGCGGCGAAGAGGATCAGCCCCAGCATTTT
CDR3 protein: CASSGEEDQPQHF

D gene: .
J gene: TRBJ1-1
V gene: TRBV25-1
clone size: .
CDR3 DNA: TGTGCCAGCAGCGGTTGGGGGACCACTGAAGCTTTCTTT
CDR3 protein: CASSGWGTTEAFF

D gene: .
J gene: TRBJ2-5
V gene: TRBV20-1
clone size: .
CDR3 DNA: TGCAGTGCAGATTTAACAACCCAGTACTTC
CDR3 protein: CSADLTTQYF

D gene: TRBD1
J gene: TRBJ2-5
V gene: TRBV7-2
clone size: many
CDR3 DNA: TGTGCCAGCAGCTTAGAGAGGACAGGGGGAGAGACCCAGTACTTC
CDR3 protein: CASSLERTGGETQYF

D gene: .
J gene: TRBJ2-3
V gene: TRBV5-8
clone size: .
CDR3 DNA: TGTGCCAGCAGCCTGGGCGCAGACAGGTACACAGATACGCAGTATTTT
CDR3 protein: CASSLGADRYTDTQYF

D gene: TRBD2
J gene: TRBJ2-1
V gene: TRBV7-9
clone size: few
CDR3 DNA: TGTGCCAGCAGCTCCGGACGACTAGCGGGAGGAGGCTACAATGAGCAGTTCTTC
CDR3 protein: CASSSGRLAGGGYNEQFF

D gene: .
J gene: TRBJ1-2
V gene: TRBV6-1
clone size: .
CDR3 DNA: TGTGCAACGCTACCCGGGGCGGTCTATGGCTACACCTTC
CDR3 protein: CATLPGAVYGYTF

D gene: .
J gene: TRBJ2-3
V gene: TRBV20-1
clone size: .
CDR3 DNA: TGCAGTGCAGGACAGTTTACTAGCACAGATACGCAGTATTTT
CDR3 protein: CSAGQFTSTDTQYF

D gene: TRBD1
J gene: TRBJ2-3
V gene: TRBV4-1
clone size: .
CDR3 DNA: TGCGCCAGCAGCATACGACAGGGGGCGGCCACAGATACGCAGTATTTT
CDR3 protein: CASSIRQGAATDTQYF

D gene: .
J gene: TRBJ1-1
V gene: TRBV15
clone size: few
CDR3 DNA: TGTGCCACCAGCAGAGATCCAACGAACACTGAAGCTTTCTTT
CDR3 protein: CATSRDPTNTEAFF

D gene: .
J gene: TRBJ2-7
V gene: TRBV29-1
clone size: .
CDR3 DNA: TGCAGCGTTGAAGATCCTGTGAACAGTGGCACCTACGAGCAGTACTTC
CDR3 protein: CSVEDPVNSGTYEQYF